The 26 T cell receptor beta chains given below trace back to one sample, sequenced in a study of graft-versus-host responses after intestinal transplantation. Antigens of these TCRs are unknown. The table came from immunoSEQ multiplex PCR; TCRdb's copy has only in-frame clones and leaves some out. Among 90,000 to 150,000 clones, roughly 96% were seen once, and the ten largest hold 3% to 3.5%. Sample: unstimulated CD8+ T cells sorted from spleen or lymph node cells, taken before intestinal transplant. Source of these receptors: a human donor who received an intestinal transplant.

This chain joins TRBV27 and TRBJ2-1; possibly TRBD1 or TRBD2 for D (5 bases each). The CDR3 sequence is 13 residues long. The V end was cut by 7 bases, the J end by 11 bases, with 18 bases between. CDR1 and CDR2 from the germline V gene are MNHEY and SMNVEV (reference sequence). The CDR3 sequence is CASTLNPGRQQFF. Written as DNA, the CDR3 is TGTGCCAGCACCCTCAATCCGGGACGGCAGCAGTTCTTC.

A note on this clone: Within the sample, other DNA sequences also encode this same CDR3. The chain employs TRBV9 and TRBJ2-3; D gene ambiguous. Germline V lookup: CDR1 SGDLS, CDR2 YYNGEE. The germline V and J ends were trimmed by 1 base and 6 bases, with 9 bases remaining between them. The length of the CDR3 is 13 residues. CDR3 DNA sequence: TGTGCCAGCAGCGTATTGACGACCGATACGCAGTATTTT. It yields the protein CASSVLTTDTQYF.

This chain uses TRBV5-1 with TRBJ1-1; 7 positions agree with TRBD1. V shed 1 base and J 8 bases; nucleotides not matched to a gene: 5. Germline V lookup: CDR1 SGHRS, CDR2 YFSETQ. CDR3 length equals 13 residues. As DNA, the CDR3 is TGCGCCAGCAGCTTGCAGGGGGGGCGCGAAGCTTTCTTT. Translating gives CASSLQGGREAFF.

The genes are TRBV4-2 and TRBJ2-5; tentatively, D is TRBD1 (6 bases). The J call may be incorrect, as the DNA end agrees better with TRBJ2-7. The CDR3 length is 14 residues. CDR1 and CDR2 (germline): LGHNA, YNFKEQ. The CDR3 loop is CASSQEADRHEQYF. In DNA, the CDR3 is TGTGCCAGCAGCCAAGAGGCCGACAGGCACGAGCAGTACTTC.

The chain has TRBV27 and TRBJ2-7; TRBD2 might be the D (7 bases). CDR1 is MNHEY, CDR2 SMNVEV, per germline (reference sequence). Trimming pared 2 bases from V and 2 bases from J, leaving 10 bases between. CDR3 length: 14 residues. The CDR3 loop is CASSLRGGPYEQYF. Here the CDR3 DNA reads TGTGCCAGCAGTTTAAGGGGGGGTCCCTACGAGCAGTACTTC.

This clone was observed a single time. This rearrangement joins TRBV9 to TRBJ2-1; D remains unclear. Germline CDR1 reads SGDLS; CDR2 reads YYNGEE. The CDR3 has 14 residues. V was cut by 3 bases and J by 0 bases, with 7 bases left in between. CDR3 in amino acids: CASSEVDSYNEQFF. The DNA of the CDR3 is TGTGCCAGCAGCGAGGTCGACTCCTACAATGAGCAGTTCTTC.

The chain uses TRBV19 and TRBJ2-1; 14 bases fit TRBD2. This CDR3 is built from 15 residues. V dropped 5 bases and J dropped 8; count of bases not matched to a gene: 5. The germline V gene has CDR1 LNHDA and CDR2 SQIVND (reference sequence). The CDR3: CASSLRLAGGDEQFF. CDR3 nucleotides: TGTGCCAGTAGTCTTCGACTAGCGGGAGGGGATGAGCAGTTCTTC. Combining the CDR3 with reference TRBV19 and TRBJ2-1 gives the whole variable domain DGGITQSPKYLFRKEGQNVTLSCEQNLNHDAMYWYRQDPGQGLRLIYYSQIVNDFQKGDIAEGYSVSREKKESFPLTVTSAQKNPTAFYLCASSLRLAGGDEQFFGPGTRLTVL.

The chain carries TRBV27 and TRBJ2-1, with TRBD2 identical over 12 bases. CDR1 is MNHEY and CDR2 is SMNVEV in the germline V gene (reference sequence). The CDR3 runs to 15 residues. Trimming removed 4 bases from V and 6 bases from J; junction bases left unmatched: 4. CDR3 bases: TGTGCCAGCAGTTCTGGACTAGCGGGAATCAATGAGCAGTTCTTC. It is translated as CASSSGLAGINEQFF.

The sample holds one count of this clone. This chain links TRBV4-1 with TRBJ2-7, with D perhaps TRBD2 (5 bases). The CDR3 is 17 residues long. From germline, CDR1 is MGHRA and CDR2 YSYEKL. Trimming took off 0 bases at V and 2 bases at J, with 17 bases between the two ends. CDR3 residues: CASSQDGQWEKTYEQYF. The CDR3 DNA is TGCGCCAGCAGCCAAGATGGGCAGTGGGAGAAAACCTACGAGCAGTACTTC.

This chain uses TRBV4-2 with TRBJ2-7, with D possibly being TRBD1 or TRBD2 (7 bases each). Germline V gives CDR1 LGHNA, CDR2 YNFKEQ. Trimming left V 1 base short and J 2 bases short, with 15 bases between. The CDR3 has 16 residues. CDR3 protein: CASSQALGGTAYEQYF. The DNA for the CDR3 is TGTGCCAGCAGCCAAGCCTTGGGAGGGACAGCCTACGAGCAGTACTTC.

This CDR3 is CASSQWAPGGRTTEQYF. In DNA, the CDR3 is TGCGCCAGCAGCCAATGGGCCCCCGGCGGGAGGACCACAGAACAGTACTTC. The J gene is TRBJ2-5, the V gene TRBV4-1; TRBD2 matches 8 bases. Looked up from germline, CDR1 is MGHRA and CDR2 is YSYEKL. Unmatched junction bases numbered 19, after V lost 2 bases and J lost 11 bases. The CDR3 has 17 amino acids.

The chain combines TRBV9 with TRBJ2-2, with 9 positions matching TRBD2. Germline-derived CDR1 and CDR2 are SGDLS and YYNGEE. V shed 4 bases, J shed 0 bases, and the junction held 13 bases outside the gene matches. CDR3 length: 19 amino acids. The chain's CDR3 is CASSPSWTSVIANTGELFF. The CDR3 region has the DNA TGTGCCAGCAGCCCTAGTTGGACTAGCGTTATCGCGAACACCGGGGAGCTGTTTTTT.

The chain employs TRBV6-5 and TRBJ1-1; D may be TRBD1 (5 bases). Trimming took 8 bases from V and 5 from J, leaving 18 bases between them. The CDR3 covers 14 residues. Germline V gene lookup returns CDR1 MNHEY and CDR2 SVGAGI. Here the CDR3 DNA reads TGTGCCAGCGGGGGGTCAGCGGGTGGAACTGAAGCTTTCTTT. The encoded protein is CASGGSAGGTEAFF.

This chain joins TRBV7-6 and TRBJ2-2, with TRBD2 identical over 11 bases. J gave up 8 bases and V 4 bases, and 9 bases lay outside the gene matches. CDR3 length equals 16 residues. The V gene's germline CDR1 is SGHVS and CDR2 FNYEAQ. CDR3 sequence (DNA): TGTGCCAGCAGCTCTGATAGCGGGAGGGCCGCTGGGGAGCTGTTTTTT. This sequence encodes CASSSDSGRAAGELFF.

The chain carries TRBV6-5 and TRBJ2-7; unclear D gene. This CDR3 is 14 amino acids long. Trimming removed 0 bases at V and 2 bases at J, with 8 bases between. The germline V gene has CDR1 MNHEY and CDR2 SVGAGI. CDR3 sequence (DNA): TGTGCCAGCAGTTACTCTAACAGCCCCTACGAGCAGTACTTC. It yields the protein CASSYSNSPYEQYF.

As concerns this clone: This specimen includes other DNA sequences encoding the same CDR3. The chain carries TRBV19 and TRBJ2-1; 8 bases agree with TRBD2. CDR3 length: 15 amino acids. V shed 3 bases and J 0 bases; nucleotides not matched to a gene: 1. The V gene's germline CDR1 is LNHDA and CDR2 SQIVND (reference sequence). The CDR3 bases are TGTGCCAGTAGTATCAGCGGGAGCTCCTACAATGAGCAGTTCTTC. As protein: CASSISGSSYNEQFF. Variable domain in full (rest from reference TRBV19 and TRBJ2-1): DGGITQSPKYLFRKEGQNVTLSCEQNLNHDAMYWYRQDPGQGLRLIYYSQIVNDFQKGDIAEGYSVSREKKESFPLTVTSAQKNPTAFYLCASSISGSSYNEQFFGPGTRLTVL.

Comment on this clone: One junction end does not reproduce the germline sequence, and a read error may be involved. The chain joins TRBV5-5 to TRBJ1-2, with 7 bases identical to TRBD1. This CDR3 contains 13 residues. Germline-derived CDR1 and CDR2 are SGHKS and YYEKEE (reference sequence). CDR3 in amino acids: CASSLWDSHMEAF. The CDR3 nucleotides read TGTGCCAGCAGCTTATGGGACAGCCATATGGAGGCCTTC. The full variable domain, in which reference TRBV5-5 and TRBJ1-2 provide the parts outside the CDR3, is DAGVTQSPTHLIKTRGQQVTLRCSPISGHKSVSWYQQVLGQGPQFIFQYYEKEERGRGNFPDRFSARQFPNYSSELNVNALLLGDSALYLCASSLWDSHMEAFGSGTRLTVV.

The chain joins TRBV28 to TRBJ2-1, with 8 bases that match TRBD2. The CDR3 spans 14 residues. Per the germline V gene, CDR1 is MDHEN and CDR2 is SYDVKM. The J segment lost 7 bases and the V segment lost 3 bases, leaving 5 bases of the junction unmatched. Written as DNA, the CDR3 is TGTGCCAGCAGTTTGAGCGGGAGCGGAAATGAGCAGTTCTTC. It translates to CASSLSGSGNEQFF.

This clone appeared once. This chain uses TRBV6-5 with TRBJ2-1, with no clear D. The CDR3 covers 13 residues. Germline V gene lookup returns CDR1 MNHEY and CDR2 SVGAGI. Between the trimmed V and J ends, which lost 5 bases and 5 bases, there was a span of 10 bases. CDR3 protein: CASSHLDDNEQFF. For the CDR3, the DNA is TGTGCCAGCAGTCATCTAGATGACAATGAGCAGTTCTTC.

This clone appeared a few times. The rearrangement links TRBV9 to TRBJ2-7; either TRBD1 or TRBD2 may supply D (6 bases each). The CDR3 totals 12 residues. Trimming left V 0 bases short and J 9 bases short, with 10 bases between. The germline V gene has CDR1 SGDLS and CDR2 YYNGEE. The CDR3 sequence is CASSVGRGWQYF. CDR3 bases: TGTGCCAGCAGCGTAGGGAGGGGGTGGCAGTACTTC.

This rearrangement joins TRBV9 to TRBJ2-4; D is perhaps TRBD1 (6 bases). Germline CDR1 SGDLS, CDR2 YYNGEE. CDR3 length: 16 amino acids. Trimming removed 4 bases from V and 4 bases from J, with 18 bases in between. CDR3 DNA: TGTGCCAGCAGCCCAGGGGTAGGGGCCTTAAAAAACATTCAGTACTTC. Protein product: CASSPGVGALKNIQYF.

This chain joins TRBV19 and TRBJ2-1; 9 bases are shared with TRBD2. There are 15 residues in the CDR3. Looked up from germline, CDR1 is LNHDA and CDR2 is SQIVND (reference sequence). The junction had 10 bases not matched to a gene; V was cut back by 11 bases and J by 2 bases. CDR3 sequence: CAGTLAGLAYNEQFF. CDR3 in DNA: TGTGCCGGTACCCTAGCGGGATTGGCCTACAATGAGCAGTTCTTC.

This chain connects TRBV9 to TRBJ2-2; 9 positions match TRBD2. Looked up from germline, CDR1 is SGDLS and CDR2 is YYNGEE. The CDR3 is 17 residues long. V lost 0 bases to trimming and J lost 7 bases; unmatched junction nucleotides: 10. CDR3 loop: CASSVEASGTQYGELFF. In nucleotides, the CDR3 is TGTGCCAGCAGCGTAGAGGCTAGCGGGACCCAATACGGGGAGCTGTTTTTT.

In DNA, the CDR3 is TGCGCCAGCAGCCAGTGGAGTGGTGGCAATGAGCAGTTCTTC. Encoded protein: CASSQWSGGNEQFF. The chain uses TRBV4-1 and TRBJ2-1, with unresolved D. The germline V gene encodes CDR1 MGHRA and CDR2 YSYEKL. This CDR3 has 14 amino acids. Trimming pared 3 bases from V and 6 bases from J, leaving 12 bases between.

This rearrangement joins TRBV2 to TRBJ2-6; D is unclear. The length of the CDR3 is 15 residues. The germline CDR1 and CDR2 sequences are SNHLY and FYNNEI. V lost 7 bases and J lost 5, with 15 bases in between. CDR3 loop: CASMDSAVRANVLTF. The DNA for the CDR3 is TGTGCCAGCATGGATTCCGCTGTCCGGGCCAACGTCCTGACTTTC.

This chain's CDR3 is CASSPLNEQFF. CDR3 DNA sequence: TGTGCCAGCAGTCCCCTTAATGAGCAGTTCTTC. This sequence joins TRBV6-6 and TRBJ2-1, with unresolved D. CDR3 length: 11 amino acids. Trimming stripped 5 bases from V and 7 bases from J, with 6 bases between. The germline gives CDR1 MNHNY, CDR2 SVGAGI (reference sequence).